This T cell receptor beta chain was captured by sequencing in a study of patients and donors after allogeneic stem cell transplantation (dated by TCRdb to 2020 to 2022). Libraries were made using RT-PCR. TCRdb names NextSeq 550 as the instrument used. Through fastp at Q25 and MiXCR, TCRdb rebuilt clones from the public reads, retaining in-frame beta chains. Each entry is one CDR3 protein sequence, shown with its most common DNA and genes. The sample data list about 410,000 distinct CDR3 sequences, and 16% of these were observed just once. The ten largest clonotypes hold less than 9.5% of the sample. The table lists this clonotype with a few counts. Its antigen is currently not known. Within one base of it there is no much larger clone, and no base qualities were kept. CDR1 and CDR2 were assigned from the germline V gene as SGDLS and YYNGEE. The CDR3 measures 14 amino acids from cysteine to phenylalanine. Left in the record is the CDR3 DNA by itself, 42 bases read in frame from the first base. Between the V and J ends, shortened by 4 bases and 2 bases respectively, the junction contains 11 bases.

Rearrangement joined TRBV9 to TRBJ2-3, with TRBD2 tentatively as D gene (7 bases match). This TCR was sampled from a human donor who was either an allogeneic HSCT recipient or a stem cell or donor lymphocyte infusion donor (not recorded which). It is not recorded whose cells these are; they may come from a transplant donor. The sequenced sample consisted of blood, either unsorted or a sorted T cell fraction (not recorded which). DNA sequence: TGTGCCAGCAGCACCGGGGGGCCCACAGATACGCAGTATTTT. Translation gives CASSTGGPTDTQYF.